Listed here are 29 T cell receptor beta chains from one sample, sequenced in a study of blood T cell repertoires in COVID-19. Profiled with immunoSEQ multiplex PCR; TCRdb holds only in-frame clones, not every one. Counted here are about 280,000 clones, almost 90% occurring once; the ten biggest clones make up 1.5% to 2%. The sequenced material came from PBMCs or T cells enriched from blood (not recorded which). All receptors come from a woman between 18 and 29 years old with acute COVID-19.

In the case of this clone: Other DNA sequences from this sample encode an identical CDR3 as well. This chain's CDR3 is CASSPLGRGNTEAFF. The CDR3 nucleotides are TGTGCCAGCTCACCACTAGGGCGGGGGAACACTGAAGCTTTCTTT. V is TRBV18 and J is TRBJ1-1; D not certain. CDR1 is KGHSH and CDR2 is LQKENI in the germline V gene. The CDR3 runs to 15 residues. The V gene lost 1 base and the J gene lost 1 base, with 10 bases spanning the gap.

V and J are TRBV5-5 and TRBJ1-2; 7 bases match TRBD1. The CDR3 sequence is 16 residues long. V shed 4 bases and J 2 bases; nucleotides not matched to a gene: 11. Germline V gene lookup returns CDR1 SGHKS and CDR2 YYEKEE (reference sequence). This CDR3 reads CASSPLTGTQNYGYTF. CDR3 nucleotides: TGTGCCAGCAGCCCCTTGACAGGGACCCAAAACTATGGCTACACCTTC. The full variable domain, in which reference TRBV5-5 and TRBJ1-2 provide the parts outside the CDR3, is DAGVTQSPTHLIKTRGQQVTLRCSPISGHKSVSWYQQVLGQGPQFIFQYYEKEERGRGNFPDRFSARQFPNYSSELNVNALLLGDSALYLCASSPLTGTQNYGYTFGSGTRLTVV.

A single count supports this clone. The chain uses TRBV27 and TRBJ2-7; 7 bases line up with TRBD1. This CDR3 region has 15 residues. The germline V gene encodes CDR1 MNHEY and CDR2 SMNVEV (reference sequence). Trimming at V came to 2 bases and at J to 2 bases, leaving 6 bases not matched to a gene. The DNA for the CDR3 is TGTGCCAGCAGTTTACTGGGGGACAGAGCCTACGAGCAGTACTTC. It specifies CASSLLGDRAYEQYF.

This clone is a singleton in its sample. The chain is built from TRBV6-5 and TRBJ1-3, with no clear D. Trimming removed 0 bases from V and 3 bases from J, with 9 bases in between. From germline, CDR1 is MNHEY and CDR2 SVGAGI. The CDR3 contains 15 residues. The CDR3 nucleotides read TGTGCCAGCAGTTACTCGGTCAGACATGGAAACACCATATATTTT. Amino acid sequence: CASSYSVRHGNTIYF.

This rearrangement joins TRBV9 to TRBJ1-3, with D unclear. This CDR3 has 16 residues. CDR1 is SGDLS, CDR2 YYNGEE, per germline. The V gene lost 2 bases and the J gene lost 9 bases, with 21 bases spanning the gap. The CDR3 DNA reads TGTGCCAGCAGCGTTCAGAGCGGACTAGCTGAAGGCACCATATATTTT. This sequence encodes CASSVQSGLAEGTIYF.

The chain uses TRBV3-1 (or the pseudogene TRBV3-2) and TRBJ1-5; tentative D call: TRBD1 (5 bases). Trimming removed 2 bases from V and 8 bases from J, with 10 bases in between. Germline V gene data show CDR1 as LGHDT and CDR2 as YNNKEL (reference sequence). The CDR3 spans 13 residues. The CDR3 loop reads CASSQLGGEPQHF. In nucleotides, the CDR3 is TGTGCCAGCAGCCAACTCGGGGGGGAGCCCCAGCATTTT.

The rearrangement links TRBV19 to TRBJ2-1, with TRBD2 as a possible D gene (7 bases). The ends were cut back, 9 bases at V and 2 bases at J, with 14 bases in the middle. The CDR3 is made up of 14 amino acids. CDR1 is LNHDA and CDR2 is SQIVND in the germline V gene (reference sequence). DNA of the CDR3: TGTGCCAGCGAGGGGGGGTACCCCTACAATGAGCAGTTCTTC. It is translated as CASEGGYPYNEQFF.

This clone has just one count. V gene TRBV10-3 combines with J gene TRBJ1-3; D remains ambiguous. Germline V gene data show CDR1 as ENHRY and CDR2 as SYGVKD. V dropped 2 bases and J dropped 4 bases, with 6 bases sitting between them. The CDR3 extends over 13 amino acids. The DNA of the CDR3 is TGTGCCATCAGTGAGAAACAGGGAAACACCATATATTTT. Protein: CAISEKQGNTIYF.

The V and J genes are TRBV30 and TRBJ1-2; unclear D gene. CDR1 and CDR2 from the germline V gene are GTSNPN and SVGIG (reference sequence). Trimming removed 2 bases at V and 2 bases at J, with 15 bases between. The CDR3 sequence is 15 residues long. Written as DNA, the CDR3 is TGTGCCTGGAGTCCCCGACCCGGGTGGAACTATGGCTACACCTTC. This translates into CAWSPRPGWNYGYTF.

As DNA, the CDR3 is TGTGCCACCAGCAGAGACAGGGGTAATGAAAAACTGTTTTTT. This gives the protein CATSRDRGNEKLFF. The chain links TRBV15 to TRBJ1-4; D might be TRBD1 (6 bases). V was pared by 0 bases and J by 4 bases, with 6 bases between. The CDR3 totals 14 residues. Germline V lookup: CDR1 LNHNV, CDR2 YYDKDF (reference sequence).

The rearrangement joins TRBV9 to TRBJ1-1; tentatively, D is TRBD1 (6 bases). With 3 bases removed from V and 7 bases from J, the gap between germline ends came to 10 bases. Germline CDR1 and CDR2: SGDLS and YYNGEE. The CDR3 extends over 12 amino acids. CDR3 DNA: TGTGCCAGCAGCGACGGACAGTTTGAAGCTTTCTTT. This encodes CASSDGQFEAFF.

The CDR3 DNA sequence: TGCGCCAGCAGCCAGACAGGGGAAATAGAGACCCAGTACTTC. It is translated as CASSQTGEIETQYF. The J gene is TRBJ2-5, the V gene TRBV4-1, with TRBD1 matching 8 bases. The CDR3 covers 14 residues. The germline V gene encodes CDR1 MGHRA and CDR2 YSYEKL. V gave up 3 bases and J gave up 4 bases; unmatched junction bases: 4.

The V gene is TRBV6-5, the J gene TRBJ1-1, with 9 bases fitting TRBD1. The CDR3 covers 14 residues. V shed 7 bases, J shed 1 base, and the junction held 4 bases outside the gene matches. From germline, CDR1 is MNHEY and CDR2 SVGAGI. The chain's CDR3 is CASTRDRENTEAFF. The CDR3 bases are TGTGCCAGCACCCGGGACAGGGAGAACACTGAAGCTTTCTTT.

The chain joins TRBV10-2 to TRBJ1-2; D is possibly TRBD1 (5 bases). Deletions cut 5 bases from V and 2 bases from J, with 18 bases between. The CDR3 is made up of 16 amino acids. Germline values: CDR1 WSHSY, CDR2 SAAADI. As DNA, the CDR3 is TGCGCCAGCAGTCCGGTGGTACAGGCAGCGAACTATGGCTACACCTTC. It translates to CASSPVVQAANYGYTF.

This clone appeared once. The chain joins TRBV30 to TRBJ2-2; TRBD2 aligns across 9 bases. Germline CDR1 and CDR2: GTSNPN and SVGIG (reference sequence). CDR3 length equals 14 residues. J was trimmed by 6 bases and V by 6 bases; bases with no gene match: 8. In DNA form, the CDR3 reads TGTGCCTGTGACACTAGCGGGTTTCCCGGGGAGCTGTTTTTT. It is translated as CACDTSGFPGELFF.

The V call is TRBV28, the J call TRBJ1-4; the D is unclear. Germline V gene sequence: CDR1 MDHEN, CDR2 SYDVKM. The V and J ends lost 2 bases and 5 bases respectively, with 6 bases between them. The CDR3 loop spans 13 amino acids. This chain's CDR3 is CASSLAGNEKLFF. The CDR3 nucleotides are TGTGCCAGCAGTTTAGCAGGAAATGAAAAACTGTTTTTT.

Here the CDR3 DNA reads TGCAGCTCTCGGACAGGGGATGAAAAACTGTTTTTT. Translation gives CSSRTGDEKLFF. The V gene is TRBV29-1, the J gene TRBJ1-4; 9 positions match TRBD1. CDR1 is SQVTM and CDR2 is ANQGSEA in the germline V gene. V dropped 8 bases and J dropped 6; count of bases not matched to a gene: 4. This CDR3 has 12 amino acids.

The chain carries TRBV30 and TRBJ1-4; a possible D gene is TRBD1 (5 bases). In germline, CDR1 is GTSNPN, CDR2 SVGIG (reference sequence). V lost 4 bases and J 7 bases, leaving 22 bases between the germline ends. There are 16 residues in the CDR3. The CDR3 loop is CAWTRPRGGFSEKLFF. The DNA for the CDR3 is TGTGCCTGGACCCGACCACGGGGGGGATTCTCTGAAAAACTGTTTTTT.

The chain employs TRBV11-2 and TRBJ2-2; no definite D call. V gave up 2 bases and J gave up 5 bases, with 6 bases separating them. There are 13 residues in the CDR3. Per the germline V gene, CDR1 is SGHAT and CDR2 is FQNNGV. The CDR3 coding sequence is TGTGCCAGCAGCTTACCCAGGACCGGGGAGCTGTTTTTT. Its translation is CASSLPRTGELFF.

The V call is TRBV6-1, the J call TRBJ1-5, with D possibly being TRBD1 (5 bases). V shed 1 base and J shed 7 bases, with 17 bases lying between them. The CDR3 covers 16 residues. Germline assignment: CDR1 MNHNS and CDR2 SASEGT. In DNA form, the CDR3 reads TGTGCCAGCAGTGAAGGGATCAGGGTATCTTGGCAGCCCCAGCATTTT. Its translation: CASSEGIRVSWQPQHF.

The rearrangement joins TRBV11-3 to TRBJ1-5; the match to TRBD1 covers 7 bases. From germline, CDR1 is SGHNT and CDR2 YENEEA. The V gene end was trimmed by 1 base and the J gene end by 4 bases; junction bases not matched to a gene: 7. The CDR3 spans 16 residues. CDR3 region: CASSLVGQAPNQPQHF. CDR3 nucleotide sequence: TGTGCCAGCAGCTTAGTCGGACAGGCCCCAAATCAGCCCCAGCATTTT.

The count of this clone is one. The chain carries TRBV5-4 and TRBJ2-7, with TRBD1 matching over 8 bases. The CDR3 contains 14 residues. Germline CDR1 SGHNT, CDR2 YYREEE (reference sequence). With 1 base clipped from V and 2 bases from J, the junction kept 2 bases outside the gene matches. Here the CDR3 reads CASSLPTGAYEQYF. CDR3 nucleotide sequence: TGTGCCAGCAGCTTGCCGACAGGGGCCTACGAGCAGTACTTC.

The CDR3 region is CATSGAGNEKLFF. The CDR3 DNA reads as TGTGCCACCAGTGGGGCAGGGAATGAAAAACTGTTTTTT. V usage is TRBV24-1 and J usage is TRBJ1-4, with D perhaps matching TRBD1 (5 bases). This CDR3 has 13 residues. Germline CDR1 and CDR2: KGHDR and SFDVKD. Deletions cut 5 bases from V and 5 bases from J, with 8 bases between.

This clone was detected once. The rearrangement uses TRBV19 and TRBJ2-1; D remains unclear. Germline V lookup: CDR1 LNHDA, CDR2 SQIVND (reference sequence). The CDR3 is made up of 14 amino acids. Trimming took 6 bases from V and 7 from J, leaving 16 bases between them. This chain's CDR3 is CASSISVVRNEQFF. The CDR3 coding sequence is TGTGCCAGTAGCATATCGGTCGTTCGGAATGAGCAGTTCTTC.

This sequence joins TRBV15 and TRBJ2-7; no firm D call. V lost 5 bases, J lost 4 bases, and 18 bases lay in between. The CDR3 covers 15 residues. Germline V CDR1 and CDR2: LNHNV, YYDKDF (reference sequence). The CDR3 is CATSPRSDNDYEQYF. The CDR3 region has the DNA TGTGCCACCAGCCCGAGGTCGGATAACGATTACGAGCAGTACTTC. Drawing the rest from reference TRBV15 and TRBJ2-7, the complete variable domain is DAMVIQNPRYQVTQFGKPVTLSCSQTLNHNVMYWYQQKSSQAPKLLFHYYDKDFNNEADTPDNFQSRRPNTSFCFLDIRSPGLGDTAMYLCATSPRSDNDYEQYFGPGTRLTVT.

V gene TRBV7-2 combines with J gene TRBJ1-1; 9 bases agree with TRBD1. The CDR3 spans 13 residues. The germline V gene encodes CDR1 SGHTA and CDR2 FQGNSA. V trimming: 5 bases; J trimming: 11 bases; junction bases outside the gene matches: 9. The CDR3 nucleotides are TGTGCCAGCAGCCCTAGGGACAGGGTGTGGGCTTTCTTT. It translates to CASSPRDRVWAFF.

The chain couples TRBV5-5 to TRBJ1-2, with D maybe TRBD1 (6 bases). This CDR3 contains 15 residues. Germline CDR1 and CDR2: SGHKS and YYEKEE (reference sequence). The germline V and J ends were trimmed by 0 bases and 3 bases, with 12 bases remaining between them. In nucleotides, the CDR3 is TGTGCCAGCAGCTTGGATACACAGGGAGACTATGGCTACACCTTC. This encodes CASSLDTQGDYGYTF.

In the case of this clone: Just one base apart from a much larger clone, this may be a read error. This same CDR3 is encoded by further DNA sequences in the sample. The rearrangement joins TRBV3-1 (or the pseudogene TRBV3-2) to TRBJ2-1; maybe TRBD1 (5 bases). V was clipped by 4 bases and J by 6 bases, with 7 bases between them. The germline V gene has CDR1 LGHDT and CDR2 YNNKEL (reference sequence). The CDR3 spans 12 residues. Here the CDR3 reads CASSLRGNEQFF. CDR3 DNA sequence: TGTGCCAGCAGCCTTAGGGGCAATGAGCAGTTCTTC.

The chain uses TRBV3-1 (or the pseudogene TRBV3-2) and TRBJ1-1; no reliable D call. Trimming took 6 bases from V and 4 from J, leaving 15 bases between them. CDR1 is LGHDT and CDR2 is YNNKEL in the germline V gene (reference sequence). The CDR3 loop spans 14 amino acids. For the CDR3, the DNA is TGTGCCAGCAGTGCCCGAGGCGGGGTCACTGAAGCTTTCTTT. Translating it yields CASSARGGVTEAFF.